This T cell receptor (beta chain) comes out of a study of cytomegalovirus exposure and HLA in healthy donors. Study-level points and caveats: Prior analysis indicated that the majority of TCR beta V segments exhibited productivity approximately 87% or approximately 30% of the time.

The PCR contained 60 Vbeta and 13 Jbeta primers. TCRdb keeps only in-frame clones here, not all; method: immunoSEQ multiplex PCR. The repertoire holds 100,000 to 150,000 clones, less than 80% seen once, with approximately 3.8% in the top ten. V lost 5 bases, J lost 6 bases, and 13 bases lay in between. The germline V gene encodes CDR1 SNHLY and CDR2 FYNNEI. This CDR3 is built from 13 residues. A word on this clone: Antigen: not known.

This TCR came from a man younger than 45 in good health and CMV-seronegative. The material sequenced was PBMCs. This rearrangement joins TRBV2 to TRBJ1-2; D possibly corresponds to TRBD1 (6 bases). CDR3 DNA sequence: TGTGCCAGCAGTTGGACAGCTCGTGATGGCTACACCTTC. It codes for CASSWTARDGYTF.